Here is one T cell receptor (beta chain) with its context. Its antigen is undetermined. Germline CDR1 is SGHNT and CDR2 is YYREEE (reference sequence). The CDR3 runs 17 residues. V was cut by 0 bases and J by 0 bases, with 13 bases left in between. The data belong to a study of cytotoxic CD8 clonotypes in ibrutinib-treated CLL. Produced via immunoSEQ multiplex PCR; TCRdb's table is partial and in-frame only. This repertoire shows hundreds of thousands of clones, 70% found once; its top ten account for approximately 15%. Study-wide results and caveats: Clonality went higher at ibrutinib response and then dropped back toward baseline at progression. The times at which samples were taken varied between sustained-remission and progressing patients. The study found public clonotypes uncommon, contracting or stable on treatment.

The rearrangement links TRBV5-4 to TRBJ2-4; D may correspond to TRBD1 or TRBD2 (5 bases each). The sample consisted of PBMCs, taken after 24 months of ibrutinib treatment. This receptor was obtained from a human donor with chronic lymphocytic leukemia. CDR3 sequence: CASSLGGRGLAKNIQYF. CDR3 in DNA: TGTGCCAGCAGCTTGGGAGGTCGGGGCCTAGCCAAAAACATTCAGTACTTC. Full variable domain (missing parts from reference TRBV5-4 and TRBJ2-4): ETGVTQSPTHLIKTRGQQVTLRCSSQSGHNTVSWYQQALGQGPQFIFQYYREEENGRGNFPPRFSGLQFPNYSSELNVNALELDDSALYLCASSLGGRGLAKNIQYFGAGTRLSVL.